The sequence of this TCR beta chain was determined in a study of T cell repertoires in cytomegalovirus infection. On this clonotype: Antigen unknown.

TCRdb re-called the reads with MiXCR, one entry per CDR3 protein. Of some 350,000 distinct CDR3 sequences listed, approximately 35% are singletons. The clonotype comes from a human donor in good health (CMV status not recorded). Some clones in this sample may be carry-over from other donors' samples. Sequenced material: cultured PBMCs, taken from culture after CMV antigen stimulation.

The CDR3: CAIRRQGMNTIYF. The CDR3, as DNA: TGTGCCATCAGACGACAGGGGATGAACACCATATATTTT. This chain uses TRBV10-3 with TRBJ1-3; 8 nucleotides match TRBD1. CDR1 and CDR2 from the germline V gene are ENHRY and SYGVKD. After removal of 6 bases from V and 7 bases from J, the junction contained 5 bases not matched to a gene. CDR3 length: 13 residues.